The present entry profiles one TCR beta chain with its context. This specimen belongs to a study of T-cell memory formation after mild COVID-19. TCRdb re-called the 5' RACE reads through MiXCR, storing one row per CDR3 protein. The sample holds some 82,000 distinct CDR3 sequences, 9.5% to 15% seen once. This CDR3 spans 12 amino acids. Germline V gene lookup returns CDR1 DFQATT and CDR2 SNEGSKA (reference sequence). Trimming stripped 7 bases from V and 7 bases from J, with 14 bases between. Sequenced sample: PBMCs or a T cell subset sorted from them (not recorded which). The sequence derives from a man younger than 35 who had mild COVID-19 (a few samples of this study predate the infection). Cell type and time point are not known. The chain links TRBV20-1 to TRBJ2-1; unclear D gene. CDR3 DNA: TGCAGTGTGTCCAGCCTGGGGAATGAGCAGTTCTTC. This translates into CSVSSLGNEQFF.